This record looks at one T cell receptor beta chain sequence and its context. This clone's antigen is unknown. The sample holds no much larger clone one base away, and base qualities are not on file. These data are taken from a study of T cell responses to AZD1222 COVID-19 vaccine (dated by TCRdb to about 2021). For the wider study: A total of 230 to 250 trial participants underwent TCR sequencing, of whom roughly 210 had received two doses of AZD1222 and approximately 26 had received two doses of the MenACWY control vaccine. Trial participants were enrolled into age subgroups of 18-55, 56-69 and 70-plus years, which contained about 150, 28 and 57 TCR-sequenced participants, respectively.

The CDR3 starts with the cysteine, ends with the phenylalanine, and has 15 residues. The entry retains the CDR3 DNA only, 45 bases that are in frame from base 1. The germline V gene (reference sequence) supplies CDR1 LGHDT and CDR2 YNNKEL. At the junction V is shortened by 1 base and J by 6 bases; bases outside the gene matches: 2. What the time point label conveys for this sample: about 28 days (+/-7) after the second vaccine dose. Because spike-specific TCR depth and breadth did not differ between the two schedules, AZD1222 recipients who got a second dose at roughly 4 weeks were pooled with those who got a second dose at roughly 12 weeks. Vaccinee samples came from UK trials COV001 and COV002, including a single-blind randomized controlled phase 2/3 trial of AZD1222 (ChAdOx1 nCoV-19) in healthy adults. Trial participant PBMC samples were collected at day 0 and day 28 after the second dose for TCRbeta chain sequencing.

The CDR3 regions of human TCRbeta chains were analyzed by immunosequencing. In the original analysis: TCRs in the repertoires were matched against a reference library of SARS-CoV-2-specific TCRs that had been generated with the MIRA antigen-specificity platform. Breadth was defined as the fraction of unique TCRs that were SARS-CoV-2-associated, and depth was defined as the fraction of total T cells that were SARS-CoV-2-associated. Each spike-specific TCR was assigned to its reactive spike region and to a CD4 or CD8 class using the MIRA data. Log10-transformed breadth and depth values were compared by one-way ANOVA with Sidak's multiple comparisons tests. TCRdb carries this immuneACCESS record with in-frame sequences only. Its versions omit some clonotypes, under half of them owing to an unresolved V gene in the studies checked, with the rest unexplained. The DNA was the basis for D and trimming; V, J and clone size are from that table. Recorded for this sample are over 130,000 clones; 92% of them occurred a single time. Approximately 3.6% of the sample is taken by the ten largest.

Results and caveats for the whole study, not just this receptor: After two AZD1222 doses, both the breadth and the depth of spike-specific TCRs were significantly higher than at day 0 and than in MenACWY recipients. The vaccine-associated CD4 TCRs covered the entire spike protein, and the dominant responses fell in regions 160-218 and 743-854. Participants were mostly white British and included more females than males, and it was suggested by the authors that clonal diversity may have been underestimated. Conclusions about previously exposed vaccinees are limited because only six or seven AZD1222 recipients were SARS-CoV-2 seropositive at baseline. Because no samples from the day 14 peak response were available, repertoires could be characterized only after the peak T cell response. The 56-69-year group was small, and its depth increase did not reach significance, likely because of low power. Nearly half of unique spike-specific TCRs reportedly recognized epitopes outside regions mutated in the B.1.351 and B.1.1.7 variants.

This sequence uses TRBV3-1 (or the pseudogene TRBV3-2) and TRBJ1-6, with 8 bases matching TRBD1. The sequences come from peripheral blood, collected 28 days after the second AZD1222 dose. The clonotype originates from an adult who received the AZD1222 COVID-19 vaccine. The CDR3 amino acid sequence is: CASSQARGLNSPLHF. The bases read TGTGCCAGCAGCCAAGCCAGGGGGCTTAATTCACCCCTCCACTTT.